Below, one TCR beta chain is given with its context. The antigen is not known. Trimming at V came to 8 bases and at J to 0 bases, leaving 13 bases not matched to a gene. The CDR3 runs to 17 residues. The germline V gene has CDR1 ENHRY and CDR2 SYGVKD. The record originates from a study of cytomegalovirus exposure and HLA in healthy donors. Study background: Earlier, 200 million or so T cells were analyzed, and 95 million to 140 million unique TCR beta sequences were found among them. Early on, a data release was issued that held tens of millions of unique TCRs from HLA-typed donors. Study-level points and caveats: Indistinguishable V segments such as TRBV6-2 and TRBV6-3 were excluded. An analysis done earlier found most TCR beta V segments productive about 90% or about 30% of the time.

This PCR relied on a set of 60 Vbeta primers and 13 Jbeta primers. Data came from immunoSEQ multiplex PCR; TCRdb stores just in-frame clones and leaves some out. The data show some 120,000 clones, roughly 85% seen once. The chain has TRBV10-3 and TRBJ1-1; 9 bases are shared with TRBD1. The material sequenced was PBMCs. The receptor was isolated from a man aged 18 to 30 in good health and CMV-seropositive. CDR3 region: CAIFRGGTGYMNTEAFF. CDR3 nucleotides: TGTGCCATCTTCCGAGGGGGGACAGGGTACATGAACACTGAAGCTTTCTTT.